The clone carrying this T cell receptor (beta chain) was picked up many times. The data belong to a study of Graves' ophthalmopathy and Graves' hyperthyroidism. CDR3 length: 14 residues. Per germline, CDR1 MNHEY and CDR2 SMNVEV (reference sequence). The V and J ends lost 6 bases and 1 base, in that order; junction bases with no gene match: 4. As the template, RNA transcripts were used to amplify TCR beta CDR3 regions. The library came from an HTBI-primed first-round RT-PCR and a second-round multiplex PCR. Each CDR3 protein gets one entry after TCRdb re-called the multiplex PCR reads with MiXCR. The sample carries more than 300,000 distinct CDR3 sequences, approximately 15% recorded once.

The TCR comes from a woman under 30 with stable Graves' hyperthyroidism. The V and J genes are TRBV27 and TRBJ2-7; TRBD2 agrees at 9 bases. The sequenced material came from peripheral blood. CDR3 DNA: TGTGCCAGCAGCCTGACTAGCGGATCCTACGAGCAGTACTTC. Its translation: CASSLTSGSYEQYF.